The TCR beta chain under discussion was sequenced for a study of molecular identifiers for immune sequencing clone quantification. Findings of the study overall: Barcode-sharing identical TCR molecules could underestimate highly expanded clone sizes.

V was pared by 5 bases and J by 4 bases, with 18 bases between. CDR1 is MNHEY and CDR2 is SVGEGT in the germline V gene. There are 16 residues in the CDR3. This clonotype was seen a handful of times. Its antigen is not known. Preparation of the bulk TCR libraries relied on previously described methods and listed TCR primers. TCRdb passed the PCR reads through MiXCR, listing each CDR3 protein once. The table shows about 630,000 distinct CDR3 sequences, with around 25% occurring only once. With RNA at 10%, 30% or 50%, naive CD8 libraries came from around 18,000 to 910,000 sorted cells. The sorting of naive CD8 T cells used the CD8+CD4-CCR7+CD45RA+ phenotype.

The specimen sequenced was naive CD8+ T cells from blood, with Jurkat cell RNA spiked in. Specified subset: FACS-sorted CD8+CD4-CCR7+CD45RA+ naive T cells. The gene calls are TRBV6-2 or TRBV6-3 and TRBJ2-1, with a possible D match to TRBD1 (6 bases). This clonotype was sampled from a human donor in good health. Some libraries in this study had Jurkat cell RNA spiked in. This chain's CDR3 is CASSRTRQDLYNEQFF. Written as DNA, the CDR3 is TGTGCCAGCAGTCGAACCCGACAGGATCTGTACAATGAGCAGTTCTTC.